These 8 T cell receptor beta chains were sequenced from one sample in a study of OX40 agonist ivuxolimab in advanced cancers. Data came from immunoSEQ multiplex PCR; TCRdb stores just in-frame clones and leaves some out. This repertoire shows around 77,000 clones, 75% to 85% found once; its top ten account for about 5.4%. Material: CD4+ or CD8+ T cells sorted from blood, obtained in a trial of the OX40 agonist ivuxolimab. These receptor sequences come from an adult with an advanced solid tumor such as melanoma, head and neck, liver or kidney cancer.

The rearrangement links TRBV5-4 to TRBJ1-2; a possible D gene is TRBD1 (5 bases). Between the trimmed V and J ends, which lost 1 base and 8 bases, there was a span of 18 bases. The CDR3 is made up of 15 amino acids. The germline CDR1 and CDR2 sequences are SGHNT and YYREEE (reference sequence). The CDR3 DNA sequence: TGTGCCAGCAGCTTGAGTCAGGGCCCCAGGAGAGGCTACACCTTC. As protein: CASSLSQGPRRGYTF.

The chain combines TRBV19 with TRBJ2-5; 8 nucleotides line up with TRBD2. J gave up 4 bases and V 3 bases, and 7 bases lay outside the gene matches. Per germline, CDR1 LNHDA and CDR2 SQIVND (reference sequence). This CDR3 contains 15 residues. The CDR3 protein is CASSIPGGAGETQYF. The CDR3 DNA sequence: TGTGCCAGTAGTATCCCGGGGGGGGCTGGAGAGACCCAGTACTTC.

The rearrangement links TRBV5-1 to TRBJ2-3; perhaps D is TRBD1 or TRBD2 (5 bases each). This CDR3 has 15 residues. Germline loops: CDR1 SGHRS, CDR2 YFSETQ. V lost 0 bases, J lost 4 bases, and 12 bases lay in between. CDR3 protein: CASSLGHRGADTQYF. The CDR3, as DNA: TGCGCCAGCAGCTTGGGCCATAGAGGGGCAGATACGCAGTATTTT.

The CDR3: CASSSHSGPSGYEQYF. The CDR3 DNA reads TGTGCCAGCAGTTCCCATAGCGGGCCGAGTGGCTACGAGCAGTACTTC. The rearrangement links TRBV28 to TRBJ2-7; 7 nucleotides line up with TRBD2. Trimming removed 4 bases from V and 3 bases from J; junction bases left unmatched: 12. This CDR3 has 16 residues. From germline, CDR1 is MDHEN and CDR2 SYDVKM.

The V call is TRBV6-6, the J call TRBJ1-3, with D unclear. The CDR3 is 14 residues long. Trimming stripped 5 bases from V and 0 bases from J, with 8 bases between. In germline, CDR1 is MNHNY, CDR2 SVGAGI (reference sequence). The CDR3 region has the DNA TGTGCCAGCAGTCTTCCCAACTCTGGAAACACCATATATTTT. Amino acid sequence: CASSLPNSGNTIYF.

The chain has TRBV29-1 and TRBJ2-3, with 7 bases matching TRBD1. Germline CDR1 and CDR2: SQVTM and ANQGSEA. The CDR3 is made up of 13 amino acids. The V segment lost 0 bases and the J segment 3 bases; nucleotides outside the gene matches: 0. Written as DNA, the CDR3 is TGCAGCGTTGAAGAGACAGGGACAGATACGCAGTATTTT. Translation: CSVEETGTDTQYF.

The V gene is TRBV5-1, the J gene TRBJ1-2; TRBD1 aligns across 7 bases. The CDR3 is 15 residues long. The trim removed 3 bases at V and 7 bases at J, leaving 12 bases unmatched. CDR1 and CDR2 (germline): SGHRS, YFSETQ. CDR3 region: CASSSVQGRGLGYTF. Here the CDR3 DNA reads TGCGCCAGCAGCTCGGTACAGGGGCGAGGGCTTGGCTACACCTTC. Combining the CDR3 with reference TRBV5-1 and TRBJ1-2 gives the whole variable domain KAGVTQTPRYLIKTRGQQVTLSCSPISGHRSVSWYQQTPGQGLQFLFEYFSETQRNKGNFPGRFSGRQFSNSRSEMNVSTLELGDSALYLCASSSVQGRGLGYTFGSGTRLTVV.

This clone appeared a few times. The rearrangement uses TRBV10-1 and TRBJ2-1; maybe TRBD2 (6 bases). V shed 3 bases and J shed 7 bases, with 19 bases lying between them. Germline V gene data show CDR1 as WNHNN and CDR2 as SYGVQD (reference sequence). This CDR3 comprises 16 residues. The CDR3: CASSDATRGERNEQFF. The DNA of the CDR3 is TGCGCCAGCAGTGACGCAACGCGCGGGGAACGGAATGAGCAGTTCTTC.